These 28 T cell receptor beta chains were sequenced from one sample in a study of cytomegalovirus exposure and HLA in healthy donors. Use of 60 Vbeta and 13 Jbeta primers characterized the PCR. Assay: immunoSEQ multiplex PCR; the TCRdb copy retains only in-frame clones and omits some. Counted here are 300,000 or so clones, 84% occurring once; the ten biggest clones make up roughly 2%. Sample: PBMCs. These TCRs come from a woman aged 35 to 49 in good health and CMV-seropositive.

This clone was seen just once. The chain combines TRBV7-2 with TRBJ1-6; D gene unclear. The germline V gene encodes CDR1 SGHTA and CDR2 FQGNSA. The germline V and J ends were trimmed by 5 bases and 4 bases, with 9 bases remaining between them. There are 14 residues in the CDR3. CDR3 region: CASSPREYNSPLHF. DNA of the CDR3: TGTGCCAGCAGCCCTCGGGAATATAATTCACCCCTCCACTTT.

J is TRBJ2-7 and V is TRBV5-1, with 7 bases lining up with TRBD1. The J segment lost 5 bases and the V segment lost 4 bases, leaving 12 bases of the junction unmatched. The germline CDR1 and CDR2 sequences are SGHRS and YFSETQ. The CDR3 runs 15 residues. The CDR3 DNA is TGCGCCAGCAGCCCGATTGGACAGGCGCTCAACGAGCAGTACTTC. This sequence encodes CASSPIGQALNEQYF.

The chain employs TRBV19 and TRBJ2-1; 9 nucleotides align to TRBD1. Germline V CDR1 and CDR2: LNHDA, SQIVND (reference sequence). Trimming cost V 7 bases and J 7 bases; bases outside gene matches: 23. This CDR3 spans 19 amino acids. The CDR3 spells CASTSGRQGVAGARNEQFF. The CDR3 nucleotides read TGTGCCAGTACCTCAGGGAGACAGGGGGTTGCGGGAGCTAGAAATGAGCAGTTCTTC.

The CDR3 nucleotides are TGTGCCAGCAGTAGAACACTTGGGGGGGTGAACACTGAAGCTTTCTTT. Amino acids: CASSRTLGGVNTEAFF. V usage is TRBV27 and J usage is TRBJ1-1; TRBD1 might be the D (5 bases). CDR3 length: 16 amino acids. V was cut by 5 bases and J by 0 bases, with 16 bases left in between. Germline-derived CDR1 and CDR2 are MNHEY and SMNVEV (reference sequence).

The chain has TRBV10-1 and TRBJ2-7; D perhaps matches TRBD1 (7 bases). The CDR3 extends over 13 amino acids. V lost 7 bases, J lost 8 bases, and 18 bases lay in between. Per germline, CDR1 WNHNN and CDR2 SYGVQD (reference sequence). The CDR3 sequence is CASTPRGDRQQYF. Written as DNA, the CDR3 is TGCGCCAGCACTCCCAGGGGGGATAGGCAGCAGTACTTC.

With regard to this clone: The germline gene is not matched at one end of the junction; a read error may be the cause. The CDR3 here is CSSSLVAEGAILGQETQYF. DNA for the CDR3: TGTTCCAGCAGCTTAGTGGCGGAGGGGGCCATACTGGGGCAAGAGACCCAGTACTTC. The chain joins TRBV7-9 to TRBJ2-5; the D gene is possibly TRBD1 (7 bases). CDR1 SEHNR and CDR2 FQNEAQ come from the germline V gene (reference sequence). The CDR3 spans 19 residues.

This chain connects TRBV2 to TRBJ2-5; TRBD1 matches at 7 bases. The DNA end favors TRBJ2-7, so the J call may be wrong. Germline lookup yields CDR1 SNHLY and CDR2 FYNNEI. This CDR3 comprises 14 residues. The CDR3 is CASRLRQGAYEQYF. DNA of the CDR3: TGTGCCAGCAGACTTCGACAGGGAGCCTACGAGCAGTACTTC.

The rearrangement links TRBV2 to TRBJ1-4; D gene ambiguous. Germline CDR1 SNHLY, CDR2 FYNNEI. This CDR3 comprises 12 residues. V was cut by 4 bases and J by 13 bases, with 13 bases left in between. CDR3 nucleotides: TGTGCCAGCAGTGTGGGGTTCGAGGGACTGTTTTTT. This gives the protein CASSVGFEGLFF.

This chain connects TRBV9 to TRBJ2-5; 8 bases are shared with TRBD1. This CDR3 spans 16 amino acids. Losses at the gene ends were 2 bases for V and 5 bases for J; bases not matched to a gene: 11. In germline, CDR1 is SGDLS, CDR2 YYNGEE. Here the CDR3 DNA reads TGTGCCAGCAGCGTCGCCGGAACAGGGGGGTGGGAGACCCAGTACTTC. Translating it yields CASSVAGTGGWETQYF. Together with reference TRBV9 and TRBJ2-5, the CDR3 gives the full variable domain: DSGVTQTPKHLITATGQRVTLRCSPRSGDLSVYWYQQSLDQGLQFLIQYYNGEERAKGNILERFSAQQFPDLHSELNLSSLELGDSALYFCASSVAGTGGWETQYFGPGTRLLVL.

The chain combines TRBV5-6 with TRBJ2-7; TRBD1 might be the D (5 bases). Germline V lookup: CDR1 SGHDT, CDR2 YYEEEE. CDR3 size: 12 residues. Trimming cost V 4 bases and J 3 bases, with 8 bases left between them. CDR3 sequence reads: CASSRDSYEQYF. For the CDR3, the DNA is TGTGCCAGCAGCCGTGACAGCTACGAGCAGTACTTC.

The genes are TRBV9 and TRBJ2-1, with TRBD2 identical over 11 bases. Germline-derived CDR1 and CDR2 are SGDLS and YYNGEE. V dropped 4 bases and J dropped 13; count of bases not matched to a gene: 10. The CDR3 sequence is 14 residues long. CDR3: CASSPRRLAGGQFF. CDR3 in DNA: TGTGCCAGCAGCCCGAGAAGGCTAGCGGGAGGACAGTTCTTC.

CDR3 in amino acids: CASSPDRQRYNEQFF. CDR3 bases: TGTGCCAGCAGCCCGGACAGGCAGAGGTACAATGAGCAGTTCTTC. The chain joins TRBV6-1 to TRBJ2-1; TRBD1 aligns across 7 bases. Germline CDR1 reads MNHNS; CDR2 reads SASEGT. CDR3 length: 15 residues. Losses at the gene ends were 6 bases for V and 4 bases for J; bases not matched to a gene: 9.

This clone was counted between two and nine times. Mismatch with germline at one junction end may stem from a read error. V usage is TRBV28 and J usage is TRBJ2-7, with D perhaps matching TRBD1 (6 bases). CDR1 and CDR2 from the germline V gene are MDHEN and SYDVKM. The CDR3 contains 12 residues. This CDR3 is CASSFWGQGRTF. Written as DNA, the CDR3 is TGTGCCAGCAGTTTTTGGGGGCAGGGGAGAACCTTC.

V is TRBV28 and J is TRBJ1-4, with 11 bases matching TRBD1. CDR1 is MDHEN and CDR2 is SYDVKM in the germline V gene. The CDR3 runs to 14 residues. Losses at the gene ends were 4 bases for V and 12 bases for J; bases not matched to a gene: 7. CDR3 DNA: TGTGCCAGCAGTTCCCGGGACAGGGGGGAACAACTGTTTTTT. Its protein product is CASSSRDRGEQLFF.

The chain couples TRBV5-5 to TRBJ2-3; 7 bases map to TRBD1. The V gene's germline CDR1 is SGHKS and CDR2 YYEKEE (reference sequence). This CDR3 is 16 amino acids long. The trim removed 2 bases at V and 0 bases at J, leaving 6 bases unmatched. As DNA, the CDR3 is TGTGCCAGCAGCTTTATGACGACAGGGAGCACAGATACGCAGTATTTT. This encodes CASSFMTTGSTDTQYF.

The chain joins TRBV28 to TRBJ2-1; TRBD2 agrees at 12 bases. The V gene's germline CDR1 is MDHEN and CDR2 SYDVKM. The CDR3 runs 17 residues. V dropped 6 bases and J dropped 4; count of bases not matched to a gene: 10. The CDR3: CASSTTSGRFHYNEQFF. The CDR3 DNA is TGTGCCAGCAGCACCACTAGCGGGAGGTTCCATTACAATGAGCAGTTCTTC.

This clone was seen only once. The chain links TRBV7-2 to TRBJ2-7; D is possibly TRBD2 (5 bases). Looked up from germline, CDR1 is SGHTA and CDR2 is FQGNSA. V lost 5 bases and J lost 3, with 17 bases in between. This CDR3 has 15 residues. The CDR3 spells CASSQSGRVFYEQYF. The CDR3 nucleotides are TGTGCCAGCAGCCAATCGGGAAGGGTTTTCTACGAGCAGTACTTC.

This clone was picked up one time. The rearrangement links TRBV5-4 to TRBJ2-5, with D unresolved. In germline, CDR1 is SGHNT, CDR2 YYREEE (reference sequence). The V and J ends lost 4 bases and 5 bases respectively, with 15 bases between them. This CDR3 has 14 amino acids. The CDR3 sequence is CASSPVNGLETQYF. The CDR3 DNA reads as TGTGCCAGCAGCCCCGTTAACGGGTTGGAGACCCAGTACTTC.

The CDR3 sequence is CASSLLPGEAFF. The CDR3 DNA follows: TGTGCCAGCAGTTTACTACCCGGTGAAGCTTTCTTT. V is TRBV28 and J is TRBJ1-1; D call uncertain. Germline V lookup: CDR1 MDHEN, CDR2 SYDVKM. V was clipped by 2 bases and J by 7 bases, with 8 bases between them. The CDR3 has 12 residues.

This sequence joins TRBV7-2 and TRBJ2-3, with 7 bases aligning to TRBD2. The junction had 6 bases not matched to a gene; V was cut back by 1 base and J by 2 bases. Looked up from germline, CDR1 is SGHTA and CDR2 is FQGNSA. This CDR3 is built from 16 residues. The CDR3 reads CASSLVGRAATDTQYF. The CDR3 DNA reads TGTGCCAGCAGCTTAGTTGGGAGGGCGGCCACAGATACGCAGTATTTT.

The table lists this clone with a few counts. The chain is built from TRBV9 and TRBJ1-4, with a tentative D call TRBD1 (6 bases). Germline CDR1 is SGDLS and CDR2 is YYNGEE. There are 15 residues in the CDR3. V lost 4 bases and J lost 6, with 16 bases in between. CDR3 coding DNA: TGTGCCAGCAGCCCCTCTGGGGGGGCTTATGAAAAACTGTTTTTT. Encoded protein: CASSPSGGAYEKLFF.

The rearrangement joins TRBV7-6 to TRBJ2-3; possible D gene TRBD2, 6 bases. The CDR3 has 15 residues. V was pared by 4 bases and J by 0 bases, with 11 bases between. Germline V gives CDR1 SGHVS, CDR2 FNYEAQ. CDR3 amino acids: CASSSYLASTDTQYF. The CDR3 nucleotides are TGTGCCAGCAGCTCCTACCTAGCGAGCACAGATACGCAGTATTTT.

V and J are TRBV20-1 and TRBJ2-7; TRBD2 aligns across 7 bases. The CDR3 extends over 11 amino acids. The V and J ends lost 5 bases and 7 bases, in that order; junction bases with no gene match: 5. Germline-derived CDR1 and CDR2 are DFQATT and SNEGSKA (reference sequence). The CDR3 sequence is CSAAGGGEQYF. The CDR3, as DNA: TGCAGTGCTGCCGGGGGAGGGGAGCAGTACTTC.

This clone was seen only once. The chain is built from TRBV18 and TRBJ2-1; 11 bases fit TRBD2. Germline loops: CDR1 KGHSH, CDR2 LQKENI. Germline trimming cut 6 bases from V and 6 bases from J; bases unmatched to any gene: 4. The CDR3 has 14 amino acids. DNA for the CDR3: TGTGCCAGCTCCGGACTAGCGGGCTCCAATGAGCAGTTCTTC. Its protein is CASSGLAGSNEQFF.

This CDR3 reads CASSDGTGLIHEQYF. The CDR3 DNA follows: TGTGCCAGCAGTGATGGGACAGGGTTAATCCACGAGCAGTACTTC. This sequence joins TRBV2 and TRBJ2-7; 9 nucleotides align to TRBD1. The V segment lost 3 bases and the J segment 5 bases; nucleotides outside the gene matches: 8. This CDR3 region has 15 residues. CDR1 is SNHLY, CDR2 FYNNEI, per germline.

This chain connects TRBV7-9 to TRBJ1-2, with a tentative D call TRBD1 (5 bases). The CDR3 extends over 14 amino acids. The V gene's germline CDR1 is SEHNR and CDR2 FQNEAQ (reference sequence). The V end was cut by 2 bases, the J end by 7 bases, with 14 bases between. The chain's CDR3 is CASSLWEGEGGYTF. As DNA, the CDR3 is TGTGCCAGCAGCTTATGGGAAGGGGAAGGTGGCTACACCTTC.

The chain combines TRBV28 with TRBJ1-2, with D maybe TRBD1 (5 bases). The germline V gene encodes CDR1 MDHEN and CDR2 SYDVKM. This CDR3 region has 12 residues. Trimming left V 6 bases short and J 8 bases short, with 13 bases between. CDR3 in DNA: TGTGCCAGCAGCTCTGGGGCACGAGGCTACACCTTC. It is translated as CASSSGARGYTF.

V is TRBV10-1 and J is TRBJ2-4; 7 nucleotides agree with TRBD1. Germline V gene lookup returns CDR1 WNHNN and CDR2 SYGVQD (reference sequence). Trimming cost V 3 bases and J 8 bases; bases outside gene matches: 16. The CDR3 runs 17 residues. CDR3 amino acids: CASSDSYWGQRLDIQYF. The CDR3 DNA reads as TGCGCCAGCAGTGATAGTTATTGGGGACAGAGGTTAGACATTCAGTACTTC.